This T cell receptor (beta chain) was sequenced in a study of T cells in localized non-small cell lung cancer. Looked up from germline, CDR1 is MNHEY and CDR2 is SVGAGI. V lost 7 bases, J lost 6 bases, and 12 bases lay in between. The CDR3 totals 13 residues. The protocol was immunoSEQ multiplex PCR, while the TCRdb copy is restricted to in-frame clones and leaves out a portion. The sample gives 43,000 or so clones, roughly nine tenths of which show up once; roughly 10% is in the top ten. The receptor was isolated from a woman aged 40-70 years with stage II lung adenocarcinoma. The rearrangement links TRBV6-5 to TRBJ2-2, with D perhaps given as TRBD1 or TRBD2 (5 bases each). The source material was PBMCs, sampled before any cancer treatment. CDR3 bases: TGTGCCAGCAAGAGGGGCGCTGCCGGGGAGCTGTTTTTT. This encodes CASKRGAAGELFF.